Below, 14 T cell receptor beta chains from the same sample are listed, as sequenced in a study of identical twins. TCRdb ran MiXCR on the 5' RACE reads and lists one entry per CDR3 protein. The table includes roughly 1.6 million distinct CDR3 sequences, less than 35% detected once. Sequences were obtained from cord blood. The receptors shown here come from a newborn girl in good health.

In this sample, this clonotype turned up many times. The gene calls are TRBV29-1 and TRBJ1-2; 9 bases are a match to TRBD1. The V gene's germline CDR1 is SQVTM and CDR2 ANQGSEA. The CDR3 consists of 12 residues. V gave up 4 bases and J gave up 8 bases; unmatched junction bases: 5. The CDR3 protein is CSVADRGSGYTF. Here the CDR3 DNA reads TGCAGCGTTGCGGACAGGGGAAGCGGCTACACCTTC.

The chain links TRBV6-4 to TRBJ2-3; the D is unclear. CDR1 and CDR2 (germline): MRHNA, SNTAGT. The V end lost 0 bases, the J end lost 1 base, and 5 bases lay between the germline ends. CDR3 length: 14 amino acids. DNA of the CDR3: TGTGCCAGCAGTGACTCGTCCCGCACAGATACGCAGTATTTT. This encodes CASSDSSRTDTQYF.

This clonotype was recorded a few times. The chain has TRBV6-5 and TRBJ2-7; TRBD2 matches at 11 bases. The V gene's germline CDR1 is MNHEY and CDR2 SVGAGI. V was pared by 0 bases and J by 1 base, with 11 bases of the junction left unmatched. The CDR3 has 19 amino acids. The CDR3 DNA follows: TGTGCCAGCAGTTACTCGAAGGTAGTAGCGGGGGGGGTATCCTACGAGCAGTACTTC. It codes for CASSYSKVVAGGVSYEQYF.

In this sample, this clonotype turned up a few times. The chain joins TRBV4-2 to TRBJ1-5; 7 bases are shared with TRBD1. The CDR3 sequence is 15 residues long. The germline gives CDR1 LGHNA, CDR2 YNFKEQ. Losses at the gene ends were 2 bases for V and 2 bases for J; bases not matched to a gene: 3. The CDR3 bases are TGTGCCAGCAGCCAATTCGGACAGGGCAATCAGCCCCAGCATTTT. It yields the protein CASSQFGQGNQPQHF.

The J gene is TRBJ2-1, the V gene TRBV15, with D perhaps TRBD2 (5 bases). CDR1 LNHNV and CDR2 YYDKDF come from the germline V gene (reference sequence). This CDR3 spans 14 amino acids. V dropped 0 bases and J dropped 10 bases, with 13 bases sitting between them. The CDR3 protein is CATSRDRAGREQFF. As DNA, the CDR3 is TGTGCCACCAGCAGAGATAGGGCTGGGAGAGAGCAGTTCTTC.

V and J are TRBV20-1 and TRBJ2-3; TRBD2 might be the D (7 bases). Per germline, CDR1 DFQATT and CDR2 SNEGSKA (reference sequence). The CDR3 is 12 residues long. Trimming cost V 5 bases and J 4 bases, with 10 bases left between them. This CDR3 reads CSAGGAPDTQYF. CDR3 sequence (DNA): TGCAGTGCTGGGGGGGCCCCAGATACGCAGTATTTT.

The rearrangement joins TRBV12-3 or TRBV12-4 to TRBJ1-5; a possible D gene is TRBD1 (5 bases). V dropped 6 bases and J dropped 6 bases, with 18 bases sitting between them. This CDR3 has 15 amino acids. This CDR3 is CASRRGKAGGQPQHF. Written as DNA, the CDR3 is TGTGCCAGCAGGCGCGGCAAGGCGGGGGGTCAGCCCCAGCATTTT.

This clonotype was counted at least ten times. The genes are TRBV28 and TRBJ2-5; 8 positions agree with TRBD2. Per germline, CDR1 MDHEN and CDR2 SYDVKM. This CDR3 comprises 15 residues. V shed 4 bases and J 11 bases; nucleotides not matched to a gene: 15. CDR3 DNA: TGTGCCAGCAGTTCTAGCGGGTGGTACTTTTGGGAGCAGTACTTC. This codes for CASSSSGWYFWEQYF.

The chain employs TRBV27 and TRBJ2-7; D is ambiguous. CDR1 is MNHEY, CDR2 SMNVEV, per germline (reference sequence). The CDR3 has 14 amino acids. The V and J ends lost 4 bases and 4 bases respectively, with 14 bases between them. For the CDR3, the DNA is TGTGCCAGCAGTTCCCTACCAAATGGGTACGAGCAGTACTTC. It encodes CASSSLPNGYEQYF.

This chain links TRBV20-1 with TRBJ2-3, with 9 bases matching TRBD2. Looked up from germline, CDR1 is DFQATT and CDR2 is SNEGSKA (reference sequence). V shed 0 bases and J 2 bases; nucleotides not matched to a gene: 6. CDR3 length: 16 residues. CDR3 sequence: CSARDVSGGNTDTQYF. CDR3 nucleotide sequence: TGCAGTGCTAGAGATGTCAGCGGGGGGAACACAGATACGCAGTATTTT.

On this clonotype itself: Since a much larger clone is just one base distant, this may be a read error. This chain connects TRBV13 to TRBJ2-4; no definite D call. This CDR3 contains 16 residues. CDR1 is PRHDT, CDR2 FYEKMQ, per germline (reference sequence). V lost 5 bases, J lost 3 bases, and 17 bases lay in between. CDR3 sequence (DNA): TGTGCCAGCAGCCTAACGGACGAACCGGGCAAAAACATTCAGTACTTC. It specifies CASSLTDEPGKNIQYF.

This CDR3 reads CASSTDRGPYEQYF. The CDR3 bases are TGTGCCAGCAGCACAGACAGGGGGCCCTACGAGCAGTACTTC. This chain links TRBV7-2 with TRBJ2-7, with 10 positions matching TRBD1. The CDR3 loop spans 14 amino acids. J gave up 2 bases and V 5 bases, and 3 bases lay outside the gene matches. Germline CDR1 reads SGHTA; CDR2 reads FQGNSA.

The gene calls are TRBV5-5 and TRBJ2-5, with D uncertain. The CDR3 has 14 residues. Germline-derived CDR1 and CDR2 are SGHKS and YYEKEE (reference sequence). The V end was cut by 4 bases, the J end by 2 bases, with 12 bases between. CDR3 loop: CASSPDWNQETQYF. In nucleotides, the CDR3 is TGTGCCAGCAGCCCCGACTGGAATCAAGAGACCCAGTACTTC.

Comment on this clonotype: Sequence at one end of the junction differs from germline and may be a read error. For the CDR3, the DNA is TGTGCCAGCGGCTTAACCGGGACTAGCAATGAGCAGTTCTTC. As protein: CASGLTGTSNEQFF. V is TRBV11-2 and J is TRBJ2-1, with 8 bases aligning to TRBD2. Germline V gene data show CDR1 as SGHAT and CDR2 as FQNNGV. This CDR3 comprises 14 residues.